These 18 T cell receptor beta chains came from one sample sequenced in a study of control samples from healthy donors and cancer patients. Generated by immunoSEQ multiplex PCR, the TCRdb table keeps only in-frame clones and is missing some. The data contain 100,000 or so clones, roughly 87% of them singletons. The sequenced sample was blood. The receptors stem from a woman aged 50 to 65 in good health.

The chain uses TRBV5-1 and TRBJ2-3; no definite D call. From germline, CDR1 is SGHRS and CDR2 YFSETQ. Between the trimmed V and J ends, which lost 0 bases and 2 bases, there was a span of 7 bases. The CDR3 loop spans 14 amino acids. The DNA for the CDR3 is TGCGCCAGCAGCTTGGAGGGAAACACAGATACGCAGTATTTT. It translates to CASSLEGNTDTQYF.

This chain joins TRBV19 and TRBJ1-2, with 10 nucleotides matching TRBD1. This CDR3 has 16 amino acids. V lost 6 bases, J lost 4 bases, and 11 bases stayed unmatched. Germline V CDR1 and CDR2: LNHDA, SQIVND (reference sequence). The CDR3 DNA follows: TGTGCCAGTAGCCCAACGACAGGGGGCCGGATCTATGGCTACACCTTC. The encoded protein is CASSPTTGGRIYGYTF.

The rearrangement uses TRBV2 and TRBJ1-5; D unclear. Germline V lookup: CDR1 SNHLY, CDR2 FYNNEI. CDR3 length equals 13 residues. V lost 6 bases and J lost 8, with 14 bases in between. The CDR3 DNA reads TGTGCCAGCAGCGCCGGGGAAGGTAAGCCCCAGCATTTT. Its translation is CASSAGEGKPQHF.

The J gene is TRBJ2-5, the V gene TRBV10-1, with TRBD2 as a possible D gene (7 bases). This CDR3 comprises 17 residues. V shed 3 bases and J shed 4 bases, with 21 bases lying between them. From germline, CDR1 is WNHNN and CDR2 SYGVQD (reference sequence). The CDR3 DNA reads as TGCGCCAGCAGTGATATCCCAAATCGGGGGGCTACAGAGACCCAGTACTTC. The encoded protein is CASSDIPNRGATETQYF.

V and J are TRBV6-5 and TRBJ2-1; 7 bases fit TRBD2. The CDR3 runs to 15 residues. After removal of 7 bases from V and 2 bases from J, the junction contained 8 bases not matched to a gene. From germline, CDR1 is MNHEY and CDR2 SVGAGI. As DNA, the CDR3 is TGTGCCAGCATCCCAGGCGGGAGCGCCTACAATGAGCAGTTCTTC. It encodes CASIPGGSAYNEQFF.

V gene TRBV6-6 combines with J gene TRBJ1-2; D remains unclear. This CDR3 is built from 14 residues. V dropped 0 bases and J dropped 4 bases, with 9 bases sitting between them. Germline V gene sequence: CDR1 MNHNY, CDR2 SVGAGI (reference sequence). The CDR3 sequence: CASSYSIFPYGYTF. The CDR3 nucleotides are TGTGCCAGCAGTTACTCGATTTTTCCCTATGGCTACACCTTC.

The genes are TRBV2 and TRBJ2-3; D is perhaps TRBD1 or TRBD2 (6 bases each). The germline CDR1 and CDR2 sequences are SNHLY and FYNNEI. The CDR3 runs to 15 residues. Trimming took off 6 bases at V and 2 bases at J, with 15 bases between the two ends. CDR3 loop: CASRSSGGYTDTQYF. The CDR3 DNA sequence: TGTGCCAGCAGAAGCTCCGGGGGCTACACAGATACGCAGTATTTT.

The chain uses TRBV11-1 and TRBJ2-1; D uncertain. The CDR3 is 13 residues long. The V gene's germline CDR1 is SGHAT and CDR2 FQDESV (reference sequence). The V end was cut by 5 bases, the J end by 6 bases, with 11 bases between. CDR3 in DNA: TGTGCCAGCAGCCCGAGGCGACGCAATGAGCAGTTCTTC. Its translation: CASSPRRRNEQFF. Looking up the rest from reference TRBV11-1 and TRBJ2-1 gives the full variable domain: EAEVAQSPRYKITEKSQAVAFWCDPISGHATLYWYRQILGQGPELLVQFQDESVVDDSQLPKDRFSAERLKGVDSTLKIQPAELGDSAMYLCASSPRRRNEQFFGPGTRLTVL.

The chain has TRBV12-3 or TRBV12-4 and TRBJ2-1, with D tentatively TRBD1 or TRBD2 (5 bases each). CDR3 length: 13 amino acids. Deletions cut 3 bases from V and 5 bases from J, with 8 bases between. The CDR3 bases are TGTGCCAGCAGTTTGGGGGACGACAATGAGCAGTTCTTC. Its translation is CASSLGDDNEQFF.

The chain has TRBV30 and TRBJ1-5; D ambiguous. The germline V gene encodes CDR1 GTSNPN and CDR2 SVGIG (reference sequence). Between the trimmed V and J ends, which lost 5 bases and 5 bases, there was a span of 16 bases. This CDR3 contains 14 residues. CDR3 DNA sequence: TGTGCCTGGGGACCGTATCCGGGGTATCAGCCCCAGCATTTT. Its translation: CAWGPYPGYQPQHF.

The genes are TRBV5-6 and TRBJ2-1, with 7 bases that match TRBD1. This CDR3 has 12 residues. The trim removed 4 bases at V and 13 bases at J, leaving 8 bases unmatched. Looked up from germline, CDR1 is SGHDT and CDR2 is YYEEEE. CDR3 sequence: CASSIDRDPQFF. The DNA of the CDR3 is TGTGCCAGCAGCATCGACAGGGATCCTCAGTTCTTC.

The chain carries TRBV7-9 and TRBJ1-5; D is ambiguous. The CDR3 has 15 residues. V gave up 4 bases and J gave up 2 bases, with 12 bases separating them. Per the germline V gene, CDR1 is SEHNR and CDR2 is FQNEAQ (reference sequence). CDR3 in DNA: TGTGCCAGCAGCTCGGAGAGCTCGGGCAATCAGCCCCAGCATTTT. It yields the protein CASSSESSGNQPQHF. Full variable domain (remainder filled in from reference TRBV7-9 and TRBJ1-5): DTGVSQNPRHKITKRGQNVTFRCDPISEHNRLYWYRQTLGQGPEFLTYFQNEAQLEKSRLLSDRFSAERPKGSFSTLEIQRTEQGDSAMYLCASSSESSGNQPQHFGDGTRLSIL.

This sequence joins TRBV7-8 and TRBJ2-1; no definite D call. Trimming shortened V by 5 bases and J by 9 bases, and 17 bases separated the two germline ends. This CDR3 comprises 14 residues. Germline assignment: CDR1 SGHVS and CDR2 FQNEAQ. The CDR3, as DNA: TGTGCCAGCAGCCATCGAGTTCCGGTCTCTGAGCAGTTCTTC. It yields the protein CASSHRVPVSEQFF.

The rearrangement joins TRBV24-1 to TRBJ1-5; D gene uncertain. The ends were cut back, 8 bases at V and 2 bases at J, with 9 bases in the middle. The germline CDR1 and CDR2 sequences are KGHDR and SFDVKD. The CDR3 loop spans 13 amino acids. CDR3 sequence (DNA): TGTGCCACCAAAAGGCAGCGCAATCAGCCCCAGCATTTT. This sequence encodes CATKRQRNQPQHF.

This chain uses TRBV2 with TRBJ2-7, with D possibly being TRBD1 (6 bases). The germline CDR1 and CDR2 sequences are SNHLY and FYNNEI. V was cut by 5 bases and J by 3 bases, with 8 bases left in between. The CDR3 contains 12 residues. CDR3 protein: CASSLDSYEQYF. In nucleotides, the CDR3 is TGTGCCAGCAGTCTGGACAGCTACGAGCAGTACTTC.

The chain recombines TRBV5-4 with TRBJ2-3; TRBD1 aligns across 8 bases. The CDR3 extends over 15 amino acids. With V trimmed by 8 bases and J by 2 bases, 10 bases remained unmatched. The germline gives CDR1 SGHNT, CDR2 YYREEE (reference sequence). CDR3 in amino acids: CASRLRTGNTDTQYF. DNA of the CDR3: TGTGCCAGTCGCCTCCGGACAGGGAACACAGATACGCAGTATTTT.

V gene TRBV9 combines with J gene TRBJ1-2, with TRBD1 identical over 9 bases. Germline CDR1 is SGDLS and CDR2 is YYNGEE. Trimming removed 0 bases from V and 1 base from J; junction bases left unmatched: 1. This CDR3 comprises 15 residues. CDR3 residues: CASSVEGQGNYGYTF. Here the CDR3 DNA reads TGTGCCAGCAGCGTAGAGGGACAGGGTAACTATGGCTACACCTTC.

The chain carries TRBV7-2 and TRBJ2-3; D unclear. V was cut by 2 bases and J by 4 bases, with 7 bases left in between. Germline lookup yields CDR1 SGHTA and CDR2 FQGNSA. The CDR3 is made up of 13 amino acids. CDR3 loop: CASSLNSADTQYF. CDR3 nucleotides: TGTGCCAGCAGCTTAAATTCGGCAGATACGCAGTATTTT. Filled out from reference TRBV7-2 and TRBJ2-3, the complete variable domain reads GAGVSQSPSNKVTEKGKDVELRCDPISGHTALYWYRQSLGQGLEFLIYFQGNSAPDKSGLPSDRFSAERTGGSVSTLTIQRTQQEDSAVYLCASSLNSADTQYFGPGTRLTVL.